This T cell receptor (beta chain) came from a study of cytomegalovirus exposure and HLA in healthy donors. Study overall: Approximately 85 million unique TCRs from HLA-typed donors were held in an early data release.

This clone was recorded a few times. The antigen remains undetermined. The PCR had 60 Vbeta and 13 Jbeta primers. The repertoire was sequenced with immunoSEQ multiplex PCR; TCRdb's copy has only in-frame clones and lacks some. The profile shows more than 140,000 clones, about 75% of them singletons. Germline CDR1 and CDR2: MDHEN and SYDVKM. Trimming removed 6 bases from V and 3 bases from J, with 15 bases in between. This CDR3 region has 15 residues. Overall study findings and caveats: Later findings reportedly placed an Asian-associated ancestry cluster below the approximately 670-donor mean for N-insertions. The study carried out a later analysis of TCR beta sequences. It associated some 17,000 of them with specific HLA alleles at a false discovery rate of 0.05.

V is TRBV28 and J is TRBJ2-1; weak D call: TRBD1 (7 bases). The specimen sequenced was PBMCs. The sequence came from a male donor in good health and CMV-seronegative. Here the CDR3 reads CASSRRDSRYNEQFF. The CDR3, as DNA: TGTGCCAGCAGCCGGAGGGACAGCCGCTACAATGAGCAGTTCTTC.